The 23 T cell receptor beta chains presented below share a single source sample, sequenced in a study of T cells after yellow fever vaccination. TCRdb recomputed calls from the 5' RACE reads with MiXCR, one row per CDR3 protein. This sample has 320,000 or so distinct CDR3 sequences, with around 8.1% found just once. The material sequenced was PBMCs, taken more than 35 days after the first yellow fever vaccination. These receptors originate from a man younger than 30 who received the YFV17D yellow fever vaccine.

V and J are TRBV28 and TRBJ2-7; either TRBD1 or TRBD2 may supply D (5 bases each). V shed 5 bases and J shed 3 bases, with 17 bases lying between them. CDR1 is MDHEN and CDR2 is SYDVKM in the germline V gene. The CDR3 loop spans 15 amino acids. In DNA, the CDR3 is TGTGCCAGCAGTCCCCATGGCCGGGGCGTCTACGAGCAGTACGTC. Protein sequence: CASSPHGRGVYEQYV.

V and J are TRBV14 and TRBJ2-5; D ambiguous. This CDR3 comprises 13 residues. V lost 1 base to trimming and J lost 5 bases, with 8 bases between them. CDR1 and CDR2 (germline): SGHDN, FVKESK. CDR3 in amino acids: CASSQGLRETQYF. CDR3 nucleotide sequence: TGTGCCAGCAGCCAAGGGCTAAGGGAGACCCAGTACTTC.

The chain links TRBV5-1 to TRBJ2-1, with a weak D call TRBD2 (7 bases). The V end lost 2 bases, the J end lost 4 bases, and 13 bases lay between the germline ends. Germline CDR1 SGHRS, CDR2 YFSETQ. The length of the CDR3 is 15 residues. The CDR3 nucleotides are TGCGCCAGCAGCTTTGGGCGGGGGCAGTACAATGAGCAGTTCTTC. The encoded protein is CASSFGRGQYNEQFF.

This chain joins TRBV5-1 and TRBJ1-2; 7 bases line up with TRBD1. This CDR3 has 14 amino acids. V lost 0 bases to trimming and J lost 13 bases; unmatched junction nucleotides: 12. Per germline, CDR1 SGHRS and CDR2 YFSETQ. CDR3 sequence reads: CASSLAGTALVPTF. CDR3 coding DNA: TGCGCCAGCAGCTTGGCCGGGACAGCCCTCGTCCCCACCTTC.

This clonotype was counted only a few times. V is TRBV5-6 and J is TRBJ1-4; no firm D call. This CDR3 has 14 amino acids. V lost 5 bases and J lost 6, with 14 bases in between. CDR1 and CDR2 from the germline V gene are SGHDT and YYEEEE. The CDR3 DNA follows: TGTGCCAGCAGGGCCGTCTTTGGCGATGAAAAACTGTTTTTT. This gives the protein CASRAVFGDEKLFF.

The chain is built from TRBV20-1 and TRBJ2-3, with D maybe TRBD1 (6 bases). This CDR3 contains 14 residues. Trimming removed 6 bases from V and 2 bases from J, with 15 bases in between. Germline values: CDR1 DFQATT, CDR2 SNEGSKA (reference sequence). The CDR3 is CSASRGGPTDTQYF. In DNA, the CDR3 is TGCAGTGCCTCACGAGGGGGACCCACAGATACGCAGTATTTT.

The gene calls are TRBV10-3 and TRBJ1-2; 10 nucleotides align to TRBD1. Germline CDR1 and CDR2: ENHRY and SYGVKD. The CDR3 totals 13 residues. V lost 5 bases and J lost 8; bases outside the gene matches: 5. The chain's CDR3 is CAISRRQGAGYTF. For the CDR3, the DNA is TGTGCCATCAGTCGTAGACAGGGGGCCGGCTACACCTTC.

The chain is built from TRBV29-1 and TRBJ2-1; D is unclear. This CDR3 spans 12 amino acids. V shed 0 bases and J shed 8 bases, with 8 bases lying between them. Germline V CDR1 and CDR2: SQVTM, ANQGSEA. The CDR3 DNA reads as TGCAGCGTTGAAGATCTCAAGGATGAGCAGTTCTTC. The encoded protein is CSVEDLKDEQFF.

The table lists this clonotype with a few counts. This chain joins TRBV29-1 and TRBJ2-5; 8 bases map to TRBD1. This CDR3 region has 14 residues. Germline CDR1 reads SQVTM; CDR2 reads ANQGSEA. V shed 2 bases and J 5 bases; nucleotides not matched to a gene: 7. The CDR3, as DNA: TGCAGCGTTGAACGCGCAGGGGGCACCGAGACCCAGTACTTC. Protein product: CSVERAGGTETQYF.

This chain connects TRBV7-2 to TRBJ1-2, with D perhaps TRBD1 (6 bases). The length of the CDR3 is 15 residues. Trimming took 5 bases from V and 4 from J, leaving 17 bases between them. Germline values: CDR1 SGHTA, CDR2 FQGNSA. The CDR3, as DNA: TGTGCCAGCAGCCTCCAACAGGGTCTCGGCTATGGCTACACCTTC. It codes for CASSLQQGLGYGYTF.

The table lists this clonotype with a few counts. The CDR3: CASSFLSGANYGYTF. The CDR3 nucleotides read TGCGCCAGCAGCTTTCTTTCAGGGGCTAACTATGGCTACACCTTC. The rearrangement links TRBV5-1 to TRBJ1-2; D possibly corresponds to TRBD1 (6 bases). Trimming stripped 2 bases from V and 0 bases from J, with 11 bases between. Germline CDR1 is SGHRS and CDR2 is YFSETQ. The CDR3 totals 15 residues.

The chain recombines TRBV7-2 with TRBJ1-1; 8 bases agree with TRBD1. The CDR3 length is 17 residues. V was pared by 0 bases and J by 6 bases, with 12 bases of the junction left unmatched. CDR1 and CDR2 (germline): SGHTA, FQGNSA. CDR3 nucleotides: TGTGCCAGCAGCTTAGCCATCCAGGGGGCGAGATCTTCTGAAGCTTTCTTT. As protein: CASSLAIQGARSSEAFF.

The gene calls are TRBV4-3 and TRBJ2-3; D remains ambiguous. The CDR3 loop spans 16 amino acids. The V end lost 0 bases, the J end lost 6 bases, and 16 bases lay between the germline ends. Per the germline V gene, CDR1 is LGHNA and CDR2 is YSLEER. CDR3: CASSQEPAKGFDTQYF. CDR3 in DNA: TGCGCCAGCAGCCAAGAGCCTGCGAAGGGTTTTGATACGCAGTATTTT.

The chain couples TRBV15 to TRBJ2-3; 11 bases agree with TRBD2. Looked up from germline, CDR1 is LNHNV and CDR2 is YYDKDF (reference sequence). The V segment lost 1 base and the J segment 2 bases; nucleotides outside the gene matches: 14. The CDR3 totals 20 residues. The CDR3 loop is CATSRVLRELAGGHTDTQYF. DNA of the CDR3: TGTGCCACCAGCAGAGTCCTCCGGGAGCTAGCGGGGGGCCACACAGATACGCAGTATTTT.

The chain is built from TRBV3-1 and TRBJ1-1; D call uncertain. This CDR3 is built from 14 residues. In germline, CDR1 is LGHDT, CDR2 YNNKEL (reference sequence). V shed 0 bases and J shed 0 bases, with 5 bases lying between them. DNA of the CDR3: TGTGCCAGCAGCCAAGACGCGCTGAACACTGAAGCTTTCTTT. Protein product: CASSQDALNTEAFF.

A few counts support this clonotype. The chain carries TRBV5-1 and TRBJ2-4; no definite D call. Trimming shortened V by 5 bases and J by 1 base, and 10 bases separated the two germline ends. CDR3 length: 14 amino acids. Germline V gene lookup returns CDR1 SGHRS and CDR2 YFSETQ. The CDR3 bases are TGCGCCAGCAGTTCAGACACCGCCAAAAACATTCAGTACTTC. It encodes CASSSDTAKNIQYF.

The J gene is TRBJ2-7, the V gene TRBV5-4; 9 bases align to TRBD1. The CDR3 consists of 15 residues. Germline trimming cut 5 bases from V and 5 bases from J; bases unmatched to any gene: 11. Germline assignment: CDR1 SGHNT and CDR2 YYREEE (reference sequence). CDR3 residues: CASSTGDRVSNEQYF. The DNA for the CDR3 is TGTGCCAGCAGTACGGGGGACAGGGTTTCGAACGAGCAGTACTTC.

This clonotype was observed a handful of times. The chain couples TRBV9 to TRBJ2-1; D ambiguous. This CDR3 is built from 16 residues. Germline loops: CDR1 SGDLS, CDR2 YYNGEE. V was clipped by 5 bases and J by 0 bases, with 15 bases between them. In DNA, the CDR3 is TGTGCCAGCAGTCCGCCTCGGCCAGTCTCCTACAATGAGCAGTTCTTC. Translation: CASSPPRPVSYNEQFF.

This clonotype was recorded at least ten times. The genes are TRBV5-4 and TRBJ2-7, with 7 bases fitting TRBD2. V dropped 2 bases and J dropped 6; count of bases not matched to a gene: 2. CDR1 is SGHNT and CDR2 is YYREEE in the germline V gene (reference sequence). This CDR3 region has 12 residues. CDR3 bases: TGTGCCAGCAGCTTCTCTAGCGGCGAGCAGTACGTC. Its protein product is CASSFSSGEQYV.

The J gene is TRBJ2-2, the V gene TRBV11-3, with TRBD1 as a possible D gene (6 bases). The CDR3 covers 13 residues. Trimming removed 4 bases at V and 8 bases at J, with 11 bases between. Germline assignment: CDR1 SGHNT and CDR2 YENEEA. This chain's CDR3 is CASSSAGAGELFF. The CDR3 DNA sequence: TGTGCCAGCAGCTCGGCAGGGGCGGGGGAGCTGTTTTTT. Combining the CDR3 with reference TRBV11-3 and TRBJ2-2 gives the whole variable domain EAGVVQSPRYKIIEKKQPVAFWCNPISGHNTLYWYLQNLGQGPELLIRYENEEAVDDSQLPKDRFSAERLKGVDSTLKIQPAELGDSAVYLCASSSAGAGELFFGEGSRLTVL.

The chain joins TRBV9 to TRBJ2-1, with no clear D. Germline loops: CDR1 SGDLS, CDR2 YYNGEE. V was cut by 4 bases and J by 8 bases, with 16 bases left in between. The length of the CDR3 is 14 residues. CDR3: CASSPPPAVHEQFF. As DNA, the CDR3 is TGTGCCAGCAGCCCCCCCCCAGCCGTCCATGAGCAGTTCTTC.

The rearrangement links TRBV6-1 to TRBJ2-7, with D perhaps TRBD1 (6 bases). The CDR3 loop spans 14 amino acids. Germline values: CDR1 MNHNS, CDR2 SASEGT. V shed 8 bases and J shed 5 bases, with 19 bases lying between them. CDR3 amino acids: CASPANPGDHEQYF. CDR3 coding DNA: TGTGCCAGCCCCGCGAACCCAGGGGATCACGAGCAGTACTTC.

This clonotype was picked up many times. CDR3 sequence (DNA): TGTGCCAGCAGTTTGTCGCCGGTCTATGGCTACACCTTC. As protein: CASSLSPVYGYTF. This sequence joins TRBV27 and TRBJ1-2, with D uncertain. The CDR3 totals 13 residues. Germline CDR1 and CDR2: MNHEY and SMNVEV (reference sequence). V was shortened by 3 bases and J by 4 bases, with 9 bases between the two germline ends.